This T cell receptor beta chain appears in the sequencing data of a study of T cell repertoires in cytomegalovirus infection. Background on the study: It was recently identified HLA-C-restricted and well-studied HLA-B-restricted CMV epitopes that the study used. It was the public TCR beta signatures that indicated both CMV infection and matching HLA type. Overall study results and limits: CMV-specific TCR beta clonotypes restricted by HLA-C were the ones dominating the ex vivo response. Carriers of CMV plus the relevant HLA were identified by cumulative public TCR beta family frequency.

TCRdb re-derived calls from the reads in MiXCR, one entry per CDR3 protein. This table holds around 900,000 distinct CDR3 sequences, around 29% found once. Comment on this clonotype: Antigen: not known.

The germline V gene has CDR1 SGDLS and CDR2 YYNGEE. V was shortened by 1 base and J by 0 bases, with 10 bases between the two germline ends. The CDR3 is 15 residues long. The sequence was obtained from a human donor in good health (CMV status not recorded). Some clones in this sample may be carry-over from other donors' samples. The sample here was cultured CD8+ T cells from PBMCs, taken from culture after CMV antigen stimulation. V gene TRBV9 combines with J gene TRBJ1-2; D might be TRBD1 (5 bases). The CDR3 is CASSVSRGTNYGYTF. CDR3 bases: TGTGCCAGCAGCGTATCCCGGGGCACTAACTATGGCTACACCTTC.